Below, 22 T cell receptor beta chains from the same sample are listed, as sequenced in a study of cytomegalovirus exposure and HLA in healthy donors. The primer mix had 60 Vbeta and 13 Jbeta primers. Clones were sequenced by immunoSEQ multiplex PCR, and TCRdb holds only the in-frame ones, with some missing. This sample has some 130,000 clones; less than 65% occur once, and the top ten carry approximately 11%. The sample taken for sequencing was PBMCs. The receptors derive from a middle-aged man in good health and CMV-seropositive.

The V and J genes are TRBV29-1 and TRBJ1-6, with unresolved D. The V gene lost 7 bases and the J gene lost 8 bases, with 15 bases spanning the gap. Per germline, CDR1 SQVTM and CDR2 ANQGSEA. The CDR3 has 13 amino acids. CDR3 loop: CSARQGGDSPLHF. Here the CDR3 DNA reads TGCAGCGCCCGACAAGGAGGCGATTCACCCCTCCACTTT.

The chain links TRBV5-1 to TRBJ2-3; possible D gene TRBD1, 7 bases. The CDR3 runs to 14 residues. Germline V gives CDR1 SGHRS, CDR2 YFSETQ. Between the trimmed V and J ends, which lost 4 bases and 1 base, there was a span of 10 bases. As DNA, the CDR3 is TGCGCCAGCAGCGCGGGACAGCGCACAGATACGCAGTATTTT. Residues: CASSAGQRTDTQYF.

The chain joins TRBV7-9 to TRBJ2-7; possibly TRBD1 for D (6 bases). Germline values: CDR1 SEHNR, CDR2 FQNEAQ (reference sequence). The CDR3 sequence is 12 residues long. Trimming removed 2 bases from V and 4 bases from J, with 6 bases in between. Here the CDR3 reads CASSLRGYEQYF. Written as DNA, the CDR3 is TGTGCCAGCAGCTTAAGGGGGTACGAGCAGTACTTC.

This clone was seen only once. J is TRBJ2-7 and V is TRBV2, with D perhaps TRBD2 (6 bases). This CDR3 spans 13 amino acids. CDR1 and CDR2 from the germline V gene are SNHLY and FYNNEI. V was clipped by 7 bases and J by 2 bases, with 12 bases between them. The CDR3 region is CASMSSGAYEQYF. The DNA of the CDR3 is TGTGCCAGCATGAGTAGCGGAGCCTACGAGCAGTACTTC.

The CDR3 nucleotides read TGTGCCTGGAGCCTTCAGGTAGAGCAGTACTTC. This encodes CAWSLQVEQYF. The V gene is TRBV30, the J gene TRBJ2-7; D not resolved. CDR1 and CDR2 from the germline V gene are GTSNPN and SVGIG (reference sequence). The V end lost 3 bases, the J end lost 7 bases, and 10 bases lay between the germline ends. CDR3 length equals 11 residues.

The chain couples TRBV28 to TRBJ1-1, with 8 bases that match TRBD1. Germline V gene sequence: CDR1 MDHEN, CDR2 SYDVKM. The CDR3 covers 15 residues. Unmatched junction bases numbered 15, after V lost 4 bases and J lost 11 bases. As DNA, the CDR3 is TGTGCCAGCAGTTCCACCGGGACAGGACCAGTGAGGGCTTTCTTT. Its protein is CASSSTGTGPVRAFF.

This clone has a handful of counts. The genes are TRBV28 and TRBJ2-3, with D possibly TRBD2 on 6 matching bases. V gave up 2 bases and J gave up 0 bases, with 9 bases separating them. Germline-derived CDR1 and CDR2 are MDHEN and SYDVKM. The CDR3 is 15 amino acids. The CDR3 reads CASSLAGPSTDTQYF. CDR3 sequence (DNA): TGTGCCAGCAGTTTAGCGGGACCTAGCACAGATACGCAGTATTTT.

This clone was observed many times. The chain joins TRBV6-6 to TRBJ1-6; possibly TRBD1 for D (6 bases). This CDR3 has 13 amino acids. Trimming pared 6 bases from V and 6 bases from J, leaving 9 bases between. From germline, CDR1 is MNHNY and CDR2 SVGAGI (reference sequence). The CDR3 sequence is CASRGQLNSPLHF. In DNA, the CDR3 is TGTGCCAGCAGAGGACAGCTTAATTCACCCCTCCACTTT.

To note about this clone: Other DNA sequences in the sample encode the same CDR3. The DNA for the CDR3 is TGCGCCAGCAGCTTCGGGACAGGGGGCAATGAGCAGTTCTTC. The encoded protein is CASSFGTGGNEQFF. The chain uses TRBV5-1 and TRBJ2-1; 11 bases match TRBD1. Germline CDR1 reads SGHRS; CDR2 reads YFSETQ. This CDR3 is 14 amino acids long. V lost 2 bases and J lost 6; bases outside the gene matches: 1. Supplemented by reference TRBV5-1 and TRBJ2-1, the full variable domain reads KAGVTQTPRYLIKTRGQQVTLSCSPISGHRSVSWYQQTPGQGLQFLFEYFSETQRNKGNFPGRFSGRQFSNSRSEMNVSTLELGDSALYLCASSFGTGGNEQFFGPGTRLTVL.

This clone appeared a few times. The CDR3 DNA reads TGTGCCAGCAGCTTGAGGACTAGCTTACTAAACACCGGGGAGCTGTTTTTT. Protein product: CASSLRTSLLNTGELFF. The chain recombines TRBV7-8 with TRBJ2-2; 8 bases agree with TRBD2. The CDR3 has 17 amino acids. J was trimmed by 2 bases and V by 3 bases; bases with no gene match: 8. The V gene's germline CDR1 is SGHVS and CDR2 FQNEAQ. The full variable domain, in which reference TRBV7-8 and TRBJ2-2 provide the parts outside the CDR3, is GAGVSQSPRYKVAKRGQDVALRCDPISGHVSLFWYQQALGQGPEFLTYFQNEAQLDKSGLPSDRFFAERPEGSVSTLKIQRTQQEDSAVYLCASSLRTSLLNTGELFFGEGSRLTVL.

This sequence joins TRBV5-5 and TRBJ1-1, with D perhaps TRBD1 (6 bases). The CDR3 extends over 14 amino acids. V lost 2 bases and J 1 base, leaving 9 bases between the germline ends. In germline, CDR1 is SGHKS, CDR2 YYEKEE (reference sequence). The CDR3 loop is CASSFGQRNTEAFF. CDR3 nucleotide sequence: TGTGCCAGCAGCTTCGGACAGCGGAACACTGAAGCTTTCTTT.

The chain uses TRBV6-1 and TRBJ2-1; D unresolved. Germline CDR1 MNHNS, CDR2 SASEGT. The CDR3 contains 15 residues. The V end lost 7 bases, the J end lost 6 bases, and 19 bases lay between the germline ends. The CDR3 nucleotides are TGTGCCAGCATTGAGGAGAGCCTTCGTCTCAATGAGCAGTTCTTC. This gives the protein CASIEESLRLNEQFF.

This clone was found once. This chain links TRBV10-3 with TRBJ1-1; D is possibly TRBD1 (5 bases). The V gene lost 6 bases and the J gene lost 1 base, with 9 bases spanning the gap. Looked up from germline, CDR1 is ENHRY and CDR2 is SYGVKD. The CDR3 is made up of 13 amino acids. The CDR3 reads CAISNTGNTEAFF. The CDR3 nucleotides are TGTGCCATCAGCAATACAGGGAACACTGAAGCTTTCTTT.

This clone occurred a few times. This sequence joins TRBV29-1 and TRBJ2-7; 10 positions agree with TRBD2. The CDR3 length is 14 residues. Germline V lookup: CDR1 SQVTM, CDR2 ANQGSEA. With 6 bases clipped from V and 6 bases from J, the junction kept 11 bases outside the gene matches. CDR3 sequence reads: CSVGGLAGVGEQYF. The CDR3 region has the DNA TGCAGCGTCGGAGGGCTAGCGGGAGTTGGCGAGCAGTACTTC.

This clone was counted a few times. The chain has TRBV9 and TRBJ2-3; D is perhaps TRBD2 (5 bases). The CDR3 sequence is 15 residues long. Trimming shortened V by 4 bases and J by 0 bases, and 12 bases separated the two germline ends. The germline V gene encodes CDR1 SGDLS and CDR2 YYNGEE. The DNA of the CDR3 is TGTGCCAGCAGCCACGACGGGGAGAGCACAGATACGCAGTATTTT. Translation: CASSHDGESTDTQYF.

This clone was seen a few times. V gene TRBV5-4 combines with J gene TRBJ1-1; D ambiguous. The CDR3 runs to 12 residues. Trimming shortened V by 1 base and J by 6 bases, and 7 bases separated the two germline ends. CDR1 and CDR2 from the germline V gene are SGHNT and YYREEE (reference sequence). CDR3 region: CASSLLTAEAFF. The DNA of the CDR3 is TGTGCCAGCAGCTTGTTAACAGCTGAAGCTTTCTTT.

This clone has a handful of counts. The junction does not match germline at one end; this may be a read error. V is TRBV28 and J is TRBJ2-7; 8 positions match TRBD1. The CDR3 consists of 12 residues. CDR1 and CDR2 from the germline V gene are MDHEN and SYDVKM. DNA for the CDR3: TGTGCCAGCAGTTTTCACACAGGGGGTTGGCACTTC. Protein sequence: CASSFHTGGWHF.

The chain employs TRBV6-5 and TRBJ2-7, with D tentatively TRBD1 (5 bases). The germline V gene has CDR1 MNHEY and CDR2 SVGAGI. V lost 2 bases and J lost 6, with 14 bases in between. The CDR3 is made up of 14 amino acids. CDR3 bases: TGTGCCAGCAGTTACGGCAGGGCGCCCAGCGAGCAGTACTTC. Translated, it gives CASSYGRAPSEQYF.

The V and J genes are TRBV6-1 and TRBJ2-1, with 14 bases that match TRBD2. Germline V gives CDR1 MNHNS, CDR2 SASEGT. Germline trimming cut 3 bases from V and 9 bases from J; bases unmatched to any gene: 7. The length of the CDR3 is 16 residues. CDR3 amino acids: CASSDTGLAGVVEQFF. The CDR3 nucleotides read TGTGCCAGCAGTGATACGGGACTAGCGGGGGTTGTTGAGCAGTTCTTC.

This clone was detected a few times. This chain connects TRBV28 to TRBJ2-5, with D possibly TRBD1 on 6 matching bases. The V and J ends lost 2 bases and 2 bases respectively, with 15 bases between them. This CDR3 has 16 amino acids. Per germline, CDR1 MDHEN and CDR2 SYDVKM. CDR3 coding DNA: TGTGCCAGCAGTTTACTTGGGGGCGCTGGGCAAGAGACCCAGTACTTC. It encodes CASSLLGGAGQETQYF.

The V gene is TRBV11-3, the J gene TRBJ2-1; 9 nucleotides agree with TRBD2. After removal of 1 base from V and 5 bases from J, the junction contained 6 bases not matched to a gene. Germline CDR1 reads SGHNT; CDR2 reads YENEEA. The CDR3 runs to 16 residues. This chain's CDR3 is CASSLGRLAADNEQFF. The CDR3 DNA reads TGTGCCAGCAGCTTAGGCAGACTAGCGGCCGACAATGAGCAGTTCTTC. The complete variable domain, with remaining parts taken from reference TRBV11-3 and TRBJ2-1, reads EAGVVQSPRYKIIEKKQPVAFWCNPISGHNTLYWYLQNLGQGPELLIRYENEEAVDDSQLPKDRFSAERLKGVDSTLKIQPAELGDSAVYLCASSLGRLAADNEQFFGPGTRLTVL.

This clone occurred once. This chain connects TRBV2 to TRBJ2-5; tentative D call: TRBD1 (5 bases). CDR1 is SNHLY, CDR2 FYNNEI, per germline. The CDR3 has 12 amino acids. V was pared by 8 bases and J by 1 base, with 8 bases between. CDR3 DNA sequence: TGTGCCAGCTTAAGGGGCCAAGAGACCCAGTACTTC. The encoded protein is CASLRGQETQYF.